The text below deals with one T cell receptor (beta chain). CDR3 length equals 14 residues. CDR1 and CDR2 from the germline V gene are MGHDK and SYGVNS. The V gene lost 3 bases and the J gene lost 2 bases, with 11 bases spanning the gap. The data were obtained in a study of cytomegalovirus exposure and HLA in healthy donors. Amplification used 60 Vbeta primers and 13 Jbeta primers. Some clones are missing from TCRdb's copy, which holds only in-frame ones; the method was immunoSEQ multiplex PCR. This repertoire shows roughly 170,000 clones, 80% found once; its top ten account for 0.65%. This TCR was sampled from a boy between 10 and 17 years old in good health and CMV-seronegative. The rearrangement joins TRBV25-1 to TRBJ2-7; D gene uncertain. Material: PBMCs. Written as DNA, the CDR3 is TGTGCCAGCAGTGACCCCCGCTGGCCCTACGAGCAGTACTTC. It codes for CASSDPRWPYEQYF.